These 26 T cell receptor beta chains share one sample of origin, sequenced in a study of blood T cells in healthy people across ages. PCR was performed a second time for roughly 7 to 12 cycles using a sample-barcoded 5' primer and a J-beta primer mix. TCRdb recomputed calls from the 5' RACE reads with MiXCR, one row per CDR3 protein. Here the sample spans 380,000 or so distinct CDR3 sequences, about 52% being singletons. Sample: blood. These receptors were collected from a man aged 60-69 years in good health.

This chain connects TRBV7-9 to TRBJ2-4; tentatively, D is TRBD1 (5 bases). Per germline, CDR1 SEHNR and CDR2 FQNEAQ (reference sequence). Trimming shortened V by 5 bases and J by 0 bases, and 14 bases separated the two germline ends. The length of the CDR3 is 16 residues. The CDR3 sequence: CASSLTGPLAKNIQYF. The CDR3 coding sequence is TGTGCCAGCAGCCTAACAGGACCTCTAGCCAAAAACATTCAGTACTTC. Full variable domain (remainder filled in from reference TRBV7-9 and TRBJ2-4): DTGVSQNPRHKITKRGQNVTFRCDPISEHNRLYWYRQTLGQGPEFLTYFQNEAQLEKSRLLSDRFSAERPKGSFSTLEIQRTEQGDSAMYLCASSLTGPLAKNIQYFGAGTRLSVL.

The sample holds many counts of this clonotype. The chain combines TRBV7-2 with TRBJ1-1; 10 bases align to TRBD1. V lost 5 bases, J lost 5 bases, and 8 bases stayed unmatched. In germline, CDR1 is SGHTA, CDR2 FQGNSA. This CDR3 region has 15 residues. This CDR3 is CASSTTTGGRTEAFF. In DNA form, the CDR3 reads TGTGCCAGCAGCACCACGACAGGGGGCCGTACTGAAGCTTTCTTT.

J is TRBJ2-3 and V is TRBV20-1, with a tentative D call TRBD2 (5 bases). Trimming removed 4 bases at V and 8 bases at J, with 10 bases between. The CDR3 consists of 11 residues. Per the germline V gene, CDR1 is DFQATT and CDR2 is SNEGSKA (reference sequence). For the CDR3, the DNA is TGCAGTGCTAAGTACAGCGGTACGCAGTATTTT. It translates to CSAKYSGTQYF.

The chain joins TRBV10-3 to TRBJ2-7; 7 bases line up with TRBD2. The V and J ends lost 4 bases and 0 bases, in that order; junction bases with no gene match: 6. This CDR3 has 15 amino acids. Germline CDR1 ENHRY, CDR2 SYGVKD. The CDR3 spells CAISAAGGSSYEQYF. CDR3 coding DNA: TGTGCCATCAGTGCGGCCGGCGGGAGCTCCTACGAGCAGTACTTC.

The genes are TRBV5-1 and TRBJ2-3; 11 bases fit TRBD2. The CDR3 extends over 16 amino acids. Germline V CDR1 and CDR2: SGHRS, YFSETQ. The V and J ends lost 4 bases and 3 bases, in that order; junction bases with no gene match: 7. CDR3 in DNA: TGCGCCAGCAGCCAGGGACTAGCGGTCGGTACAGATACGCAGTATTTT. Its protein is CASSQGLAVGTDTQYF. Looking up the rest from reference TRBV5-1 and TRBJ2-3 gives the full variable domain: KAGVTQTPRYLIKTRGQQVTLSCSPISGHRSVSWYQQTPGQGLQFLFEYFSETQRNKGNFPGRFSGRQFSNSRSEMNVSTLELGDSALYLCASSQGLAVGTDTQYFGPGTRLTVL.

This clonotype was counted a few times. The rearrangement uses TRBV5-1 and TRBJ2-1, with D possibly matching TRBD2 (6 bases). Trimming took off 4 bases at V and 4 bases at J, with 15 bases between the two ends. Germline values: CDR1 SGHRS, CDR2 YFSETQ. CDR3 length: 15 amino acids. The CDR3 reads CASSLFPGLYNEQFF. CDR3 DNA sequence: TGCGCCAGCAGCCTATTCCCGGGACTTTACAATGAGCAGTTCTTC. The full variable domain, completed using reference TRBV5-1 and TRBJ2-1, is KAGVTQTPRYLIKTRGQQVTLSCSPISGHRSVSWYQQTPGQGLQFLFEYFSETQRNKGNFPGRFSGRQFSNSRSEMNVSTLELGDSALYLCASSLFPGLYNEQFFGPGTRLTVL.

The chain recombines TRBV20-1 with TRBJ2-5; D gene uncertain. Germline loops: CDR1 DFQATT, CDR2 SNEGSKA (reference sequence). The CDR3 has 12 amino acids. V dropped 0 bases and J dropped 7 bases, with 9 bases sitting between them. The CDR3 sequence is CSARERIGTQYF. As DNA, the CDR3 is TGCAGTGCTAGAGAACGAATAGGGACCCAGTACTTC.

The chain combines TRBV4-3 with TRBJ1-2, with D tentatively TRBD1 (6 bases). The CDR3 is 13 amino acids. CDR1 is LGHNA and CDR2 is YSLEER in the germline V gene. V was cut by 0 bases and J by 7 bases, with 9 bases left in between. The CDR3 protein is CASSQEDSSGYTF. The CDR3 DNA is TGCGCCAGCAGCCAAGAGGACAGCAGTGGCTACACCTTC.

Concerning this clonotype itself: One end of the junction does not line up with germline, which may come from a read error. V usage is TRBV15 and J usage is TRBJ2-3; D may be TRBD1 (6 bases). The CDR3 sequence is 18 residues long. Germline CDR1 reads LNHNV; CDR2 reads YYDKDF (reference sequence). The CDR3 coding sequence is TGTGTCACCAGCAGAGATAGTTTGACAGGCCTTCCCACAGATACGCAGTATTTT. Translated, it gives CVTSRDSLTGLPTDTQYF.

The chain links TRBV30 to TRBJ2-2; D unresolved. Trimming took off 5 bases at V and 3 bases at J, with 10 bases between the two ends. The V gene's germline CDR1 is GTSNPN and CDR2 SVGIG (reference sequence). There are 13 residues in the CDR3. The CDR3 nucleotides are TGTGCCTGGTTTGGCCTTTACACCGGGGAGCTGTTTTTT. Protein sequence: CAWFGLYTGELFF.

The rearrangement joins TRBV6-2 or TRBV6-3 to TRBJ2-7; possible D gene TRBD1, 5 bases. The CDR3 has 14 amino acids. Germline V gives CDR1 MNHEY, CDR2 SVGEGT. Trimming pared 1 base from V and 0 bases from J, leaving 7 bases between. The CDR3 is CASSYWGSSYEQYF. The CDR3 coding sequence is TGTGCCAGCAGTTACTGGGGCTCCTCCTACGAGCAGTACTTC.

In DNA form, the CDR3 reads TGTGCCAGCAGCCGCCCGGGGGGGGAAAACGAGCAGTACTTC. Translating gives CASSRPGGENEQYF. The chain is built from TRBV7-2 and TRBJ2-7; 8 nucleotides line up with TRBD2. Germline V gene data show CDR1 as SGHTA and CDR2 as FQGNSA. Trimming cost V 5 bases and J 5 bases; bases outside gene matches: 8. This CDR3 is 14 amino acids long.

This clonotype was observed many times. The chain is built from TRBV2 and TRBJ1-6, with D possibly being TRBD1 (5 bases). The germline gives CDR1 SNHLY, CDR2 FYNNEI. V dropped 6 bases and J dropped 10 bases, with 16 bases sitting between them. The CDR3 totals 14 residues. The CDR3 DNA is TGTGCCAGCAGCGGAAACGAAGGGGCGTCACCCCTCCACTTT. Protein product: CASSGNEGASPLHF. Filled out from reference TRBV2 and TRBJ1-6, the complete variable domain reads EPEVTQTPSHQVTQMGQEVILRCVPISNHLYFYWYRQILGQKVEFLVSFYNNEISEKSEIFDDQFSVERPDGSNFTLKIRSTKLEDSAMYFCASSGNEGASPLHFGNGTRLTVT.

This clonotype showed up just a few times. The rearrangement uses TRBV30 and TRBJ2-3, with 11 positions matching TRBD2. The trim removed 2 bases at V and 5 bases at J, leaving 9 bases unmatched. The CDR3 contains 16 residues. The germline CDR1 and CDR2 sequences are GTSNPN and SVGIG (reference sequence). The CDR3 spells CAWSPLTSGRGDTQYF. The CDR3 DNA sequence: TGTGCCTGGAGTCCCCTTACTAGCGGGAGAGGAGATACGCAGTATTTT.

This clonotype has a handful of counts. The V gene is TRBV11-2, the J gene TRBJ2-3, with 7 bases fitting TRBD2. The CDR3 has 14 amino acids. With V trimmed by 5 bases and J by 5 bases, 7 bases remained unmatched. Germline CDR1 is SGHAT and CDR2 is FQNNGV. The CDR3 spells CASSRTRAVDTQYF. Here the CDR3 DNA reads TGTGCCAGCAGCCGGACTAGGGCGGTAGATACGCAGTATTTT.

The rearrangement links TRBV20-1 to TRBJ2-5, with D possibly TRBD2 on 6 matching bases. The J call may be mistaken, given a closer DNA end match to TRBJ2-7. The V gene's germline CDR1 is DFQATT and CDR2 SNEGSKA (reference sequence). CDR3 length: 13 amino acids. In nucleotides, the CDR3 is TGCAGTGCTAGGACCTGGAGCGGGTACGAGCAGTACTTC. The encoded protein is CSARTWSGYEQYF.

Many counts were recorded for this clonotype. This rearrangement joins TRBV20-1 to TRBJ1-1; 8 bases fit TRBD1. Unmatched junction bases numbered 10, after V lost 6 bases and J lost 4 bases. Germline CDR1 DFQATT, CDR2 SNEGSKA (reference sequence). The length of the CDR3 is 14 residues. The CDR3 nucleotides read TGCAGTGCGGCCGGACAGGGAGGGACCACTGAAGCTTTCTTT. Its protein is CSAAGQGGTTEAFF.

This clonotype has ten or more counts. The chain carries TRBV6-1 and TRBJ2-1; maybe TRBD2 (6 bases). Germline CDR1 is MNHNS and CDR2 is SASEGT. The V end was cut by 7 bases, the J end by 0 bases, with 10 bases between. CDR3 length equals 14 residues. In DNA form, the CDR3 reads TGTGCCAGCAATGGGGGGAACTCCTACAATGAGCAGTTCTTC. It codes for CASNGGNSYNEQFF.

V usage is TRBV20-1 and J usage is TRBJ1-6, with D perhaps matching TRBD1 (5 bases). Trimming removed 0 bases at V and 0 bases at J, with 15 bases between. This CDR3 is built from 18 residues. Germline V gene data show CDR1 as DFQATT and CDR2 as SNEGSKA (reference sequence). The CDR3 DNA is TGCAGTGCTAGAGATCTCGTTGGGGGGAGCTCCTATAATTCACCCCTCCACTTT. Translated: CSARDLVGGSSYNSPLHF.

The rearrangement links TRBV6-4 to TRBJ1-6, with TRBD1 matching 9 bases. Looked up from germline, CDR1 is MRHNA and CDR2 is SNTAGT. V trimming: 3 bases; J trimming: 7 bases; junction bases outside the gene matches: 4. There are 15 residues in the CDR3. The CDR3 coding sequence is TGTGCCAGCAGTGAACAGGGGGCAGGGAATTCACCCCTCCACTTT. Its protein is CASSEQGAGNSPLHF.

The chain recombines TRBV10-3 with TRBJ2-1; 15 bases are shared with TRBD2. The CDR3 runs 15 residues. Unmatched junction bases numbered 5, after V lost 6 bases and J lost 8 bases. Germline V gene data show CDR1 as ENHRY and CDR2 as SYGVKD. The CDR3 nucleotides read TGTGCCATCAGCCTAAGGACTAGCGGGAGGGATGAGCAGTTCTTC. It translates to CAISLRTSGRDEQFF.

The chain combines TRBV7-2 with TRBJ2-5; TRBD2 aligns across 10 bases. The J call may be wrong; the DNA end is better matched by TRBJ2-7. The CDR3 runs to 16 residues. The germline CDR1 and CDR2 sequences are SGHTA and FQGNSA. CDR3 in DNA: TGTGCCAGCATCACGGAGGCTAGCGGGAGAGGTTACGAGCAGTACTTC. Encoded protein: CASITEASGRGYEQYF.

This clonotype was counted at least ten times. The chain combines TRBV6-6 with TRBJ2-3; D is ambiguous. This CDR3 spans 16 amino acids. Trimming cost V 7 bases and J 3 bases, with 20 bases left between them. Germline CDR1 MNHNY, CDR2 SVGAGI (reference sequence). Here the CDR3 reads CASTTNPGRRTDTQYF. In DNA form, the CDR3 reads TGTGCCAGCACCACAAACCCCGGTCGCCGTACAGATACGCAGTATTTT.

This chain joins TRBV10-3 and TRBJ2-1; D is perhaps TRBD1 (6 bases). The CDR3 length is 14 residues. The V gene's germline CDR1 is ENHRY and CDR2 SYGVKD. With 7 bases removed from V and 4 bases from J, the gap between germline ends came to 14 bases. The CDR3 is CAIKGQTLYNEQFF. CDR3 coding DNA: TGTGCCATCAAAGGACAGACCCTTTACAATGAGCAGTTCTTC.

The CDR3 here is CSVAPGANTGELFF. In nucleotides, the CDR3 is TGCAGCGTGGCGCCAGGAGCCAACACCGGGGAGCTGTTTTTT. V and J are TRBV29-1 and TRBJ2-2; the D is unclear. The CDR3 totals 14 residues. Trimming left V 6 bases short and J 2 bases short, with 13 bases between. CDR1 SQVTM and CDR2 ANQGSEA come from the germline V gene.

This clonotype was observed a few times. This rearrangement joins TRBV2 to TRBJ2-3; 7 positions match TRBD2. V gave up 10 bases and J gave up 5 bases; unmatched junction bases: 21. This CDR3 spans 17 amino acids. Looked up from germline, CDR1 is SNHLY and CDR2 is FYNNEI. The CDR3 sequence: CAIYGLLSGAQGDTQYF. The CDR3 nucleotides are TGTGCCATCTACGGACTATTGAGCGGGGCTCAAGGAGATACGCAGTATTTT.